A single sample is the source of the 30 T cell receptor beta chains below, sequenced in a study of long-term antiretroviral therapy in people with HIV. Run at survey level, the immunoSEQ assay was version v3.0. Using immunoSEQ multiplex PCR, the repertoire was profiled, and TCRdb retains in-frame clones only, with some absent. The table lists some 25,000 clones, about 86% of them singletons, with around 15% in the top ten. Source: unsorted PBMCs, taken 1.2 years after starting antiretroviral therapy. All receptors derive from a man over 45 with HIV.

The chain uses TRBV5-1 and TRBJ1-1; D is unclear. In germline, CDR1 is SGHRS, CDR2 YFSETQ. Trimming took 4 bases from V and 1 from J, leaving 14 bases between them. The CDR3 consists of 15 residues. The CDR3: CASSLLSGGNTEAFF. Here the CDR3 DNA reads TGCGCCAGCAGCCTGCTATCGGGCGGGAACACTGAAGCTTTCTTT.

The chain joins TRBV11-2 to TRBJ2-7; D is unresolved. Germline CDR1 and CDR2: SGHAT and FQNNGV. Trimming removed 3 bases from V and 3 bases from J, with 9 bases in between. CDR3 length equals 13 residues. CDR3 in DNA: TGTGCCAGCAGCTTTCATCTTGGCTACGAGCAGTACTTC. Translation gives CASSFHLGYEQYF. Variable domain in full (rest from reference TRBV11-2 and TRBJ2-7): EAGVAQSPRYKIIEKRQSVAFWCNPISGHATLYWYQQILGQGPKLLIQFQNNGVVDDSQLPKDRFSAERLKGVDSTLKIQPAKLEDSAVYLCASSFHLGYEQYFGPGTRLTVT.

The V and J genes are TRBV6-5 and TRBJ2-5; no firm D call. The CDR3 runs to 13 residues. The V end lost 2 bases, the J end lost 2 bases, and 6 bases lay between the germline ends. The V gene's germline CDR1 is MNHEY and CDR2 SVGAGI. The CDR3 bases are TGTGCCAGCAGTTACGTCGTACAAGAGACCCAGTACTTC. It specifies CASSYVVQETQYF.

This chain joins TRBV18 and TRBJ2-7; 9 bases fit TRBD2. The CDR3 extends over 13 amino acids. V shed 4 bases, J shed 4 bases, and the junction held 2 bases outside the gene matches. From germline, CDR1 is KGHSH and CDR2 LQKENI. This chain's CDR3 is CASSRGGGYEQYF. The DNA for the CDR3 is TGTGCCAGCTCACGCGGGGGGGGGTACGAGCAGTACTTC.

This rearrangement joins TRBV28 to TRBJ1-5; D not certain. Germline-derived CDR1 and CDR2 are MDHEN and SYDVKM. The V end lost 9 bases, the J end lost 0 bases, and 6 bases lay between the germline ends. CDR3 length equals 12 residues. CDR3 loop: CASTLSNQPQHF. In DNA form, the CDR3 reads TGTGCCAGTACACTTAGCAATCAGCCCCAGCATTTT. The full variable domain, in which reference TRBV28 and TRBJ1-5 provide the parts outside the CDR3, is DVKVTQSSRYLVKRTGEKVFLECVQDMDHENMFWYRQDPGLGLRLIYFSYDVKMKEKGDIPEGYSVSREKKERFSLILESASTNQTSMYLCASTLSNQPQHFGDGTRLSIL.

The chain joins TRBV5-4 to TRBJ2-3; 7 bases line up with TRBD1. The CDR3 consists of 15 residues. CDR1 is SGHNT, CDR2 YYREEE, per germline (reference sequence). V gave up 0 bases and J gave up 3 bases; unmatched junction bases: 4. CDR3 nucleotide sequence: TGTGCCAGCAGCTTGGGTCGACAGGGTACAGATACGCAGTATTTT. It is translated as CASSLGRQGTDTQYF.

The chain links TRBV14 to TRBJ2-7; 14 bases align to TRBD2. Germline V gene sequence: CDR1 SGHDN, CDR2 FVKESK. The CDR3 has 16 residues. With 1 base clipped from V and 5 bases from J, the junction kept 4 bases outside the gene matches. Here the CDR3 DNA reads TGTGCCAGCAGCCAAGGACTAGCGGGGGGGCTCAACGAGCAGTACTTC. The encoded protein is CASSQGLAGGLNEQYF.

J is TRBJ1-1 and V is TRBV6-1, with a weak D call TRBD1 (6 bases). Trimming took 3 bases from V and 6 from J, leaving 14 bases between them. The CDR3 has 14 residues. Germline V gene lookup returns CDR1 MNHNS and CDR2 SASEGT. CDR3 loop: CASSEGAGWSEAFF. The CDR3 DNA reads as TGTGCCAGCAGTGAGGGGGCGGGCTGGTCTGAAGCTTTCTTT.

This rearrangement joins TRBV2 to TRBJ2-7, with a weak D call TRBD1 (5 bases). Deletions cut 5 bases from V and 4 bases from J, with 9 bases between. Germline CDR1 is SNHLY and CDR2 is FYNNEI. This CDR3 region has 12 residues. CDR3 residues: CASSFGQYEQYF. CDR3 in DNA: TGTGCCAGCAGTTTCGGACAATACGAGCAGTACTTC.

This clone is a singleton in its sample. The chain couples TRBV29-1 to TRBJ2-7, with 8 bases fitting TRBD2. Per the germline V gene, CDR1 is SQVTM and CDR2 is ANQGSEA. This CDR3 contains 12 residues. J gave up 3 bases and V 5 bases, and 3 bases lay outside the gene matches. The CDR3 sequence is CSVTSGRYEQYF. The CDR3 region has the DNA TGCAGCGTTACTAGCGGACGCTACGAGCAGTACTTC.

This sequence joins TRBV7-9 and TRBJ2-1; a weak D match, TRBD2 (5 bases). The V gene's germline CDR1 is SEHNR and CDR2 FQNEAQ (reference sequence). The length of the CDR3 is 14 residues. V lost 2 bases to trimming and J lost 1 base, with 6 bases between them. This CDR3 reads CASSLTRSYNEQFF. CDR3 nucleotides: TGTGCCAGCAGCTTAACTAGGTCCTACAATGAGCAGTTCTTC.

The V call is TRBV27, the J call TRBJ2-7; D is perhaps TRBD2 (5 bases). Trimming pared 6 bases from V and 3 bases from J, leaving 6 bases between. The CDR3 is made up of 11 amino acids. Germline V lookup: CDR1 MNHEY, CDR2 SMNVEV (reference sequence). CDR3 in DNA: TGTGCCAGCAGGGACTTCTACGAGCAGTACTTC. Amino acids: CASRDFYEQYF.

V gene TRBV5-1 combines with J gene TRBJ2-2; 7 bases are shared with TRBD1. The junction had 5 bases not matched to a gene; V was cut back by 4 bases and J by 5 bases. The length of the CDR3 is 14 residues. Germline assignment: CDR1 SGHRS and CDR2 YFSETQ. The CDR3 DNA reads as TGCGCCAGCAGCCCTCGGACAGGAACCGGGGAGCTGTTTTTT. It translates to CASSPRTGTGELFF.

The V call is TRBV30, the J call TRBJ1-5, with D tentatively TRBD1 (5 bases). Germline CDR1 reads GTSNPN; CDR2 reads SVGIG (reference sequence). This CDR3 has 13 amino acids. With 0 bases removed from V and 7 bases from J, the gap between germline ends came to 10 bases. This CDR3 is CAWSVLGDQPQHF. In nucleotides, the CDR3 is TGTGCCTGGAGTGTATTAGGGGACCAGCCCCAGCATTTT.

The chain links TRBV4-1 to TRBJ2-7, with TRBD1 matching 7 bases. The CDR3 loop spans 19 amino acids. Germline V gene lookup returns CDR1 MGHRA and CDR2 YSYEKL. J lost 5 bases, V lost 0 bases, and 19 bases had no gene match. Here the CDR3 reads CASSQDTRVGQGDWDEQYF. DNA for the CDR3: TGCGCCAGCAGCCAAGATACAAGGGTAGGGCAGGGGGATTGGGACGAGCAGTACTTC.

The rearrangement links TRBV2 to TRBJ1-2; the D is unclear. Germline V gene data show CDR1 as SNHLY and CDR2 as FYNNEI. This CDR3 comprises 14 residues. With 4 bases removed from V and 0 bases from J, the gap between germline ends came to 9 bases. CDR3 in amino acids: CASSGNRANYGYTF. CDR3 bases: TGTGCCAGCAGTGGGAACAGAGCTAACTATGGCTACACCTTC. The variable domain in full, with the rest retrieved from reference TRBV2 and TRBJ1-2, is EPEVTQTPSHQVTQMGQEVILRCVPISNHLYFYWYRQILGQKVEFLVSFYNNEISEKSEIFDDQFSVERPDGSNFTLKIRSTKLEDSAMYFCASSGNRANYGYTFGSGTRLTVV.

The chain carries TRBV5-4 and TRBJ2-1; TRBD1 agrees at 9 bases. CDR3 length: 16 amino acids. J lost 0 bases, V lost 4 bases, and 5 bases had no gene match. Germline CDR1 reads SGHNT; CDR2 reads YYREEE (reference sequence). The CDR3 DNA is TGTGCCAGCAGCCCACGGACAGGGGTCTCCTACAATGAGCAGTTCTTC. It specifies CASSPRTGVSYNEQFF.

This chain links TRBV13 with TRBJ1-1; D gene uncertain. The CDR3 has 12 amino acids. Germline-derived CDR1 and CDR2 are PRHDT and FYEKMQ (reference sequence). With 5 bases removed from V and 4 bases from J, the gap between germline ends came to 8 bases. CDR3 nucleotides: TGTGCCAGCAGCCAGAGCATCACTGAAGCTTTCTTT. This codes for CASSQSITEAFF.

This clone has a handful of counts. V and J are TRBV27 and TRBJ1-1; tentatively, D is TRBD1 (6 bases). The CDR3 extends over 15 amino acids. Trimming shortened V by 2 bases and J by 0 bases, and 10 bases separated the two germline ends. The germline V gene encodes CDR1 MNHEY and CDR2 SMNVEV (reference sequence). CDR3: CASSLGGGLNTEAFF. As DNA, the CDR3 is TGTGCCAGCAGTTTAGGAGGGGGGCTGAACACTGAAGCTTTCTTT.

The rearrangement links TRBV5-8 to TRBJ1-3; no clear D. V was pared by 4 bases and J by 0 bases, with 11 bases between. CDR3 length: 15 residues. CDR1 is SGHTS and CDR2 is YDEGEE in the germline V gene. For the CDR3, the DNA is TGTGCCAGCAGCCGACTTTCCTCCTCTGGAAACACCATATATTTT. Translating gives CASSRLSSSGNTIYF.

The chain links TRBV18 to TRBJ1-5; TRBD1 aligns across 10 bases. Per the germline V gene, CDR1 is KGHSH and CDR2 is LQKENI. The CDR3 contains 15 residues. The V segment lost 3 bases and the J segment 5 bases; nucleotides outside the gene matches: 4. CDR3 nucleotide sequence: TGTGCCAGCTCACCCAGGGACAGGGGCGATCAGCCCCAGCATTTT. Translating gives CASSPRDRGDQPQHF.

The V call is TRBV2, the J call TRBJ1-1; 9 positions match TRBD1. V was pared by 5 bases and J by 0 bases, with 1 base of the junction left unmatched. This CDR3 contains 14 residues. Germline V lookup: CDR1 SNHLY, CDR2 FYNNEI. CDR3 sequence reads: CASSNRGLNTEAFF. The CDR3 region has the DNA TGTGCCAGCAGTAACAGGGGGCTGAACACTGAAGCTTTCTTT. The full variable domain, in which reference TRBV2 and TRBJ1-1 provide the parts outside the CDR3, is EPEVTQTPSHQVTQMGQEVILRCVPISNHLYFYWYRQILGQKVEFLVSFYNNEISEKSEIFDDQFSVERPDGSNFTLKIRSTKLEDSAMYFCASSNRGLNTEAFFGQGTRLTVV.

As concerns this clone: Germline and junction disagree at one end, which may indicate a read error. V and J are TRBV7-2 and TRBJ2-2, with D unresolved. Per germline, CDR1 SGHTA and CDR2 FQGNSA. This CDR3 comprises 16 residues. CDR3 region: CASSLMQISNTGELFF. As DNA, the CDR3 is TGTGCAAGCAGCTTAATGCAGATATCGAACACCGGGGAGCTGTTTTTT.

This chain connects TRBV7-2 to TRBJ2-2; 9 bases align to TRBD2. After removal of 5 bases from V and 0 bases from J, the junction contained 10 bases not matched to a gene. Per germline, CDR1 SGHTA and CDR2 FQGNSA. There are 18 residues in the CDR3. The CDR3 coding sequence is TGTGCCAGCAGCCCCCTTGCGGGGGGGTCTACGAACACCGGGGAGCTGTTTTTT. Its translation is CASSPLAGGSTNTGELFF.

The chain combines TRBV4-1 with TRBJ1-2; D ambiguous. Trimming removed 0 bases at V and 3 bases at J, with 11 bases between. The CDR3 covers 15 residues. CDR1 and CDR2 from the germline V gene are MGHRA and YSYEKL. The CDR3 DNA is TGCGCCAGCAGCCAAGATTCGAGGGCTCACTATGGCTACACCTTC. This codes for CASSQDSRAHYGYTF.

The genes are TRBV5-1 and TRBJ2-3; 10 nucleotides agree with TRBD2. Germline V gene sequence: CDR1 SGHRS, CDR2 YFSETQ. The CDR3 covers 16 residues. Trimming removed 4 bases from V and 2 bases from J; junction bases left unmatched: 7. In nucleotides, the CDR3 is TGCGCCAGCAGCCCCGGACTAGCGGCAGACACAGATACGCAGTATTTT. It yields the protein CASSPGLAADTDTQYF. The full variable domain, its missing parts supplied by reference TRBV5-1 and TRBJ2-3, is KAGVTQTPRYLIKTRGQQVTLSCSPISGHRSVSWYQQTPGQGLQFLFEYFSETQRNKGNFPGRFSGRQFSNSRSEMNVSTLELGDSALYLCASSPGLAADTDTQYFGPGTRLTVL.

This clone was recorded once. The CDR3 region is CASSLGTGATEQYF. Written as DNA, the CDR3 is TGTGCCAGCAGCCTAGGGACAGGGGCGACCGAGCAGTACTTC. The chain joins TRBV27 to TRBJ2-7; 10 bases are shared with TRBD1. CDR1 and CDR2 from the germline V gene are MNHEY and SMNVEV (reference sequence). The CDR3 spans 14 residues. V was pared by 6 bases and J by 6 bases, with 8 bases of the junction left unmatched.

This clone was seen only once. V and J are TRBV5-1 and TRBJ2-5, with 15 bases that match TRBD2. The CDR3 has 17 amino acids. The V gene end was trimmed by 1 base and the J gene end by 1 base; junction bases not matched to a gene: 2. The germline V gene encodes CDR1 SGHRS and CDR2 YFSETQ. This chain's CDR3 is CASSLPGLAGGQETQYF. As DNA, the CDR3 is TGCGCCAGCAGCTTGCCGGGACTAGCGGGGGGCCAAGAGACCCAGTACTTC.

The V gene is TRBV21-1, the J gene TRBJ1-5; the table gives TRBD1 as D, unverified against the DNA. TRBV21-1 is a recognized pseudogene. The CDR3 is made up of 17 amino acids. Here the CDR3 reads CASSKVLSIGDNQPQHF. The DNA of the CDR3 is TGTGCCAGCAGCAAAGTCCTCTCCATAGGGGACAATCAGCCCCAGCATTTT.

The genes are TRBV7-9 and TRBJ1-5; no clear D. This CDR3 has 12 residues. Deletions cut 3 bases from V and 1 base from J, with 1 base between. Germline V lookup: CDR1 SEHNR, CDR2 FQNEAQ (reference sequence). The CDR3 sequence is CASSLSNQPQHF. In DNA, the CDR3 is TGTGCCAGCAGCTTGAGCAATCAGCCCCAGCATTTT.